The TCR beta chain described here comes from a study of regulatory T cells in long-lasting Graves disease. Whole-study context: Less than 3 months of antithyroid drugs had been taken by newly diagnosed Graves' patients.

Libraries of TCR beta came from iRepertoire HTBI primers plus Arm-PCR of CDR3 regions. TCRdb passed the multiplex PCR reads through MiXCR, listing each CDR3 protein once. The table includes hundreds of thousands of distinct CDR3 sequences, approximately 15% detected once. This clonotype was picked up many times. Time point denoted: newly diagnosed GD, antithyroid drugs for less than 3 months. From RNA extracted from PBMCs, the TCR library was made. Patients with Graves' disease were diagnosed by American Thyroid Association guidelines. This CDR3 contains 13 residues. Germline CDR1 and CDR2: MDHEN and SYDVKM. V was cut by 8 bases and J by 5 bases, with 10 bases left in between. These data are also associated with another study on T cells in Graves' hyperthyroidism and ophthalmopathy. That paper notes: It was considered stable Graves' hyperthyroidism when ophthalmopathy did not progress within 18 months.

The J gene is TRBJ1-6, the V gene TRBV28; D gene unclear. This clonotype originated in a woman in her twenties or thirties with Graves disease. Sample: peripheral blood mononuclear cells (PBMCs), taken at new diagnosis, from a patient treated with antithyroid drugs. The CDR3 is CASCHRNNSPLHF. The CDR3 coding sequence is TGTGCCAGCTGCCACAGAAATAATTCACCCCTCCACTTT.